These 7 T cell receptor beta chains originate from one sample sequenced in a study of blood T cell repertoires in COVID-19 (dated by TCRdb to 2020 to 2021). The library was built by means of the immunoSEQ multiplex PCR assay. Drawn from immuneACCESS, this table holds only the in-frame rearrangements with V and J called that TCRdb kept. Clones are partly lost; checked studies trace under half to an unresolved V gene and leave the rest unexplained. Counted in this sample were some 250,000 clones; 82% of them appeared once. Around 12% of the sample belongs to the ten largest clones. The sequenced sample was peripheral blood. All receptors come from a woman aged 60-75 years with active or convalescent COVID-19.

This chain connects TRBV6-5 to TRBJ1-5; D possibly corresponds to TRBD1 (6 bases). Germline V gives CDR1 MNHEY, CDR2 SVGAGI. CDR3 length: 15 amino acids. The V and J ends lost 6 bases and 7 bases respectively, with 19 bases between them. The DNA for the CDR3 is TGTGCCAGCAGCCAGGCGTCAGGGGTTGGGCAGCCCCAGCATTTT. Translated, it gives CASSQASGVGQPQHF.

The V and J genes are TRBV23-1 and TRBJ1-1, with D maybe TRBD1 (6 bases). TRBV23-1 is designated an ORF whose function remains uncertain. V lost 5 bases and J 4 bases, leaving 11 bases between the germline ends. The CDR3 is made up of 13 amino acids. The CDR3 DNA reads as TGCGCCAGCAGTTACTTCAGGGGCACTGAAGCTTTCTTT. Encoded protein: CASSYFRGTEAFF.

The chain joins TRBV19 to TRBJ1-5; 8 bases match TRBD1. V shed 6 bases and J 0 bases; nucleotides not matched to a gene: 10. CDR1 and CDR2 (germline): LNHDA, SQIVND (reference sequence). The CDR3 consists of 17 residues. The CDR3 protein is CASSPDRGGYSNQPQHF. CDR3 in DNA: TGTGCCAGTAGCCCCGACAGGGGCGGCTATAGCAATCAGCCCCAGCATTTT.

The chain links TRBV19 to TRBJ1-5; D gene unclear. Trimming stripped 7 bases from V and 0 bases from J, with 13 bases between. CDR1 is LNHDA and CDR2 is SQIVND in the germline V gene (reference sequence). This CDR3 comprises 15 residues. The CDR3 sequence: CASKVRVYSNQPQHF. The CDR3 DNA follows: TGTGCCAGTAAGGTGAGGGTTTATAGCAATCAGCCCCAGCATTTT.

The CDR3 DNA reads as TGTGCCAGCAGCCTCCACCCGGGACAGGGAAACTATGGCTACACCTTC. Its protein product is CASSLHPGQGNYGYTF. This chain uses TRBV5-5 with TRBJ1-2; 9 bases map to TRBD1. Trimming removed 4 bases from V and 2 bases from J; junction bases left unmatched: 9. The CDR3 loop spans 16 amino acids. Germline V gives CDR1 SGHKS, CDR2 YYEKEE (reference sequence).

This chain uses TRBV2 with TRBJ1-5; 7 nucleotides match TRBD1. Germline CDR1 and CDR2: SNHLY and FYNNEI. The V gene end was trimmed by 7 bases and the J gene end by 7 bases; junction bases not matched to a gene: 10. This CDR3 has 14 residues. CDR3 region: CASKQRQGAQPQHF. The CDR3 nucleotides are TGTGCCAGCAAACAACGACAGGGCGCGCAGCCCCAGCATTTT. Combining the CDR3 with reference TRBV2 and TRBJ1-5 gives the whole variable domain EPEVTQTPSHQVTQMGQEVILRCVPISNHLYFYWYRQILGQKVEFLVSFYNNEISEKSEIFDDQFSVERPDGSNFTLKIRSTKLEDSAMYFCASKQRQGAQPQHFGDGTRLSIL.

The DNA for the CDR3 is TGCGCCAGCAGTCAATCCGCTCGGCTGGGGCGTGGCTACACCTTC. Its translation is CASSQSARLGRGYTF. The chain links TRBV23-1 to TRBJ1-2, with a tentative D call TRBD1 (5 bases). TRBV23-1 is assigned to the ORF class and has an uncertain function. The CDR3 is 15 amino acids. V lost 0 bases to trimming and J lost 7 bases, with 15 bases between them.